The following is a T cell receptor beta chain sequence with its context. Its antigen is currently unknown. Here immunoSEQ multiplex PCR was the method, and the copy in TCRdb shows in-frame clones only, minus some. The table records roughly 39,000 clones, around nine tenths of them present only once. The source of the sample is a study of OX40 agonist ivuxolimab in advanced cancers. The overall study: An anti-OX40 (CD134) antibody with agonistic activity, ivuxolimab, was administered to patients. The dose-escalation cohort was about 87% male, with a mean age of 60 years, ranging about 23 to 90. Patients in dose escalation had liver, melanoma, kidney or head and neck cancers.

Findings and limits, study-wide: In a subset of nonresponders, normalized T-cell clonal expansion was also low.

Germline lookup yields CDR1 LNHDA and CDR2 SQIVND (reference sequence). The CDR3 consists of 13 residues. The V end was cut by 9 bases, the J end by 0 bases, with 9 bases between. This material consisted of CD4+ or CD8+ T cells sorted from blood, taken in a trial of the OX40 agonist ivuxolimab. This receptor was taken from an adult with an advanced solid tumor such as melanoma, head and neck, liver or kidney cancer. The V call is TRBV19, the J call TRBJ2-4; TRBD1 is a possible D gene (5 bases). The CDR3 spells CASRDLAKNIQYF. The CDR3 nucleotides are TGTGCCAGCAGGGATCTAGCCAAAAACATTCAGTACTTC.